This passage covers 25 T cell receptor beta chains from one sample sequenced in a study of shared T cell receptors in the human thymus. The assay was immunoSEQ multiplex PCR, and TCRdb's table has in-frame clones only and misses some. The table has about 500,000 clones, about 80% seen once. These sequences were also reported in another study, on human thymus T cells.

The specimen was thymocytes. The receptors come from a boy less than two years old with a congenital heart defect.

The rearrangement links TRBV27 to TRBJ2-7; 8 positions agree with TRBD1. J was trimmed by 5 bases and V by 8 bases; bases with no gene match: 11. The CDR3 loop spans 14 amino acids. Germline V CDR1 and CDR2: MNHEY, SMNVEV (reference sequence). The CDR3: CASAAETGAHEQYF. In DNA form, the CDR3 reads TGTGCCAGCGCCGCGGAGACAGGGGCCCACGAGCAGTACTTC.

The chain is built from TRBV10-3 and TRBJ2-2; D may be TRBD2 (5 bases). The germline V gene encodes CDR1 ENHRY and CDR2 SYGVKD. Between the trimmed V and J ends, which lost 6 bases and 0 bases, there was a span of 17 bases. The CDR3 totals 17 residues. CDR3 protein: CAISPDSLGPNTGELFF. CDR3 DNA sequence: TGTGCCATCAGCCCGGACTCCCTAGGCCCGAACACCGGGGAGCTGTTTTTT.

The chain couples TRBV28 to TRBJ2-1; possibly TRBD1 for D (6 bases). Trimming removed 3 bases at V and 6 bases at J, with 9 bases between. Germline loops: CDR1 MDHEN, CDR2 SYDVKM. CDR3 length: 13 residues. The CDR3 here is CASSFGRGNEQFF. CDR3 nucleotides: TGTGCCAGCAGTTTTGGCAGGGGCAATGAGCAGTTCTTC.

The chain has TRBV10-1 and TRBJ2-1; TRBD2 aligns across 8 bases. The germline V gene encodes CDR1 WNHNN and CDR2 SYGVQD (reference sequence). V trimming: 3 bases; J trimming: 9 bases; junction bases outside the gene matches: 1. There are 12 residues in the CDR3. The CDR3 sequence: CASSDTSGEQFF. CDR3 coding DNA: TGCGCCAGCAGTGATACTAGCGGTGAGCAGTTCTTC.

V is TRBV20-1 and J is TRBJ2-2; D may be TRBD2 (6 bases). V lost 5 bases and J 7 bases, leaving 8 bases between the germline ends. CDR3 size: 11 residues. Germline CDR1 DFQATT, CDR2 SNEGSKA (reference sequence). CDR3 in amino acids: CSAASVGELFF. As DNA, the CDR3 is TGCAGTGCTGCTAGCGTCGGGGAGCTGTTTTTT.

J is TRBJ2-1 and V is TRBV19, with TRBD1 as a possible D gene (6 bases). V lost 5 bases and J lost 0, with 14 bases in between. This CDR3 region has 16 residues. Germline CDR1 is LNHDA and CDR2 is SQIVND (reference sequence). CDR3 in amino acids: CASSVSRQDSYNEQFF. Here the CDR3 DNA reads TGTGCCAGTAGTGTAAGCCGACAGGACTCCTACAATGAGCAGTTCTTC.

The V gene is TRBV14, the J gene TRBJ2-1, with TRBD2 matching 13 bases. Losses at the gene ends were 4 bases for V and 5 bases for J; bases not matched to a gene: 5. CDR1 SGHDN and CDR2 FVKESK come from the germline V gene. The CDR3 has 16 amino acids. The DNA of the CDR3 is TGTGCCAGCAGCCTCTCGGGACTAGCGGGAAACAATGAGCAGTTCTTC. This sequence encodes CASSLSGLAGNNEQFF.

This chain links TRBV28 with TRBJ1-2; D is possibly TRBD1 (5 bases). CDR3 size: 13 residues. V lost 2 bases and J 4 bases, leaving 8 bases between the germline ends. Germline V gene lookup returns CDR1 MDHEN and CDR2 SYDVKM. The CDR3 DNA sequence: TGTGCCAGCAGTTTACGGGGGTCCTATGGCTACACCTTC. Translating gives CASSLRGSYGYTF.

The rearrangement joins TRBV6-5 to TRBJ1-4; no reliable D call. The CDR3 contains 13 residues. In germline, CDR1 is MNHEY, CDR2 SVGAGI. V was cut by 6 bases and J by 8 bases, with 13 bases left in between. Here the CDR3 reads CASRRREGEKLFF. The CDR3 nucleotides read TGTGCCAGCAGAAGGAGGGAGGGAGAAAAACTGTTTTTT.

This clone has a single count. The gene calls are TRBV27 and TRBJ2-3; the match to TRBD2 covers 8 bases. CDR3 size: 14 residues. V dropped 6 bases and J dropped 1; count of bases not matched to a gene: 3. CDR1 is MNHEY, CDR2 SMNVEV, per germline (reference sequence). The CDR3 is CASRSREGTDTQYF. CDR3 DNA sequence: TGTGCCAGCAGATCGCGGGAGGGCACAGATACGCAGTATTTT.

This clone appeared once. The chain recombines TRBV15 with TRBJ2-3, with 8 bases aligning to TRBD2. From germline, CDR1 is LNHNV and CDR2 YYDKDF (reference sequence). This CDR3 is 18 amino acids long. The V segment lost 7 bases and the J segment 3 bases; nucleotides outside the gene matches: 18. CDR3 region: CATTIDPQAGGRTDTQYF. The DNA of the CDR3 is TGTGCCACCACAATCGACCCCCAGGCGGGGGGTAGGACAGATACGCAGTATTTT.

V gene TRBV4-3 combines with J gene TRBJ2-7; 7 bases fit TRBD2. CDR3 length equals 18 residues. Germline values: CDR1 LGHNA, CDR2 YSLEER. The V segment lost 3 bases and the J segment 0 bases; nucleotides outside the gene matches: 14. CDR3 protein: CASSQGIAVGGISYEQYF. In DNA, the CDR3 is TGCGCCAGCAGCCAGGGGATAGCGGTGGGAGGGATCTCCTACGAGCAGTACTTC.

The V gene is TRBV11-2, the J gene TRBJ1-1; TRBD1 aligns across 8 bases. Trimming cost V 5 bases and J 5 bases; bases outside gene matches: 10. The CDR3 covers 15 residues. Germline lookup yields CDR1 SGHAT and CDR2 FQNNGV. The CDR3 DNA follows: TGTGCCAGCAGCAACCCCCGGGACAGGCTTACTGAAGCTTTCTTT. Its protein is CASSNPRDRLTEAFF.

This clone was seen a few times. One end of the junction is discordant with germline, which a read error may explain. V usage is TRBV18 and J usage is TRBJ2-4; TRBD2 is a possible D gene (6 bases). The CDR3 extends over 16 amino acids. CDR1 is KGHSH and CDR2 is LQKENI in the germline V gene. The CDR3 DNA sequence: TGTGCCAGCTCTCCACTAGCAGCCCTAGCCAAAAACATTCAGTACTTC. It is translated as CASSPLAALAKNIQYF.

This clone was observed a handful of times. The chain is built from TRBV4-3 and TRBJ2-5; 9 bases map to TRBD2. The germline V gene encodes CDR1 LGHNA and CDR2 YSLEER. V was pared by 0 bases and J by 1 base, with 12 bases of the junction left unmatched. This CDR3 comprises 19 residues. The CDR3: CASSQEVRRLAEIQETQYF. The CDR3 DNA reads as TGCGCCAGCAGCCAAGAGGTCCGGCGACTAGCGGAGATCCAAGAGACCCAGTACTTC.

The gene calls are TRBV25-1 and TRBJ2-5; 7 bases match TRBD2. The CDR3 is 17 residues long. Germline lookup yields CDR1 MGHDK and CDR2 SYGVNS. The trim removed 4 bases at V and 4 bases at J, leaving 15 bases unmatched. CDR3 residues: CASSGGGLRAHGETQYF. The CDR3 DNA follows: TGTGCCAGCAGTGGGGGGGGTTTGAGGGCCCACGGAGAGACCCAGTACTTC. The full variable domain, with the rest looked up from reference TRBV25-1 and TRBJ2-5, is EADIYQTPRYLVIGTGKKITLECSQTMGHDKMYWYQQDPGMELHLIHYSYGVNSTEKGDLSSESTVSRIRTEHFPLTLESARPSHTSQYLCASSGGGLRAHGETQYFGPGTRLLVL.

V is TRBV29-1 and J is TRBJ2-1; TRBD2 matches at 14 bases. Trimming removed 1 base from V and 2 bases from J; junction bases left unmatched: 13. The CDR3 is 20 residues long. The germline gives CDR1 SQVTM, CDR2 ANQGSEA. The CDR3 sequence: CSVEVPSGGTSGSPYNEQFF. CDR3 nucleotides: TGCAGCGTTGAAGTACCCTCGGGGGGGACTAGCGGGAGCCCCTACAATGAGCAGTTCTTC.

This chain connects TRBV7-8 to TRBJ2-1, with TRBD1 matching over 9 bases. Germline V gives CDR1 SGHVS, CDR2 FQNEAQ. This CDR3 is built from 15 residues. Trimming took 5 bases from V and 6 from J; bases not matched to a gene: 8. The CDR3 coding sequence is TGTGCCAGCAGCGTCCGGGACAGGGCAACCAATGAGCAGTTCTTC. Protein: CASSVRDRATNEQFF.

Concerning this clone itself: At one end the junction does not follow the germline gene, possibly because of a read error. The identical CDR3 is also encoded by other nucleotide sequences in the sample. J is TRBJ1-1 and V is TRBV9; the D is unclear. The CDR3 has 13 residues. CDR1 and CDR2 (germline): SGDLS, YYNGEE. CDR3: CASSRSGGTEAFF. CDR3 sequence (DNA): TGTGCCAGCTCTAGGTCGGGTGGTACTGAGGCTTTCTTT.

This sequence joins TRBV5-1 and TRBJ2-3; D perhaps matches TRBD2 (5 bases). This CDR3 comprises 13 residues. Germline V lookup: CDR1 SGHRS, CDR2 YFSETQ. Trimming left V 8 bases short and J 2 bases short, with 12 bases between. CDR3 in amino acids: CASSRDTTDTQYF. The CDR3 nucleotides read TGCGCCAGTTCCCGGGATACCACAGATACGCAGTATTTT.

This chain connects TRBV7-3 to TRBJ1-2; 7 bases align to TRBD1. CDR3 length: 14 residues. V lost 3 bases and J lost 2; bases outside the gene matches: 3. Germline V lookup: CDR1 SGHTA, CDR2 FQGTGA. CDR3 residues: CASSLGRGNYGYTF. DNA of the CDR3: TGTGCCAGCAGCTTGGGCAGGGGGAACTATGGCTACACCTTC. Filled out from reference TRBV7-3 and TRBJ1-2, the complete variable domain reads GAGVSQTPSNKVTEKGKYVELRCDPISGHTALYWYRQSLGQGPEFLIYFQGTGAADDSGLPNDRFFAVRPEGSVSTLKIQRTERGDSAVYLCASSLGRGNYGYTFGSGTRLTVV.

The chain carries TRBV6-6 and TRBJ2-5; D might be TRBD2 (7 bases). The ends were cut back, 8 bases at V and 4 bases at J, with 14 bases in the middle. CDR1 and CDR2 (germline): MNHNY, SVGAGI (reference sequence). This CDR3 region has 13 residues. CDR3 residues: CASRLRGGETQYF. The CDR3 bases are TGTGCCAGCCGTTTAAGGGGGGGAGAGACCCAGTACTTC.

The J gene is TRBJ1-1, the V gene TRBV19; no definite D call. V was shortened by 8 bases and J by 5 bases, with 6 bases between the two germline ends. The length of the CDR3 is 10 residues. The germline V gene encodes CDR1 LNHDA and CDR2 SQIVND (reference sequence). In DNA, the CDR3 is TGTGCCAGTGGGAGTACTGAAGCTTTCTTT. This sequence encodes CASGSTEAFF.

The rearrangement joins TRBV7-8 to TRBJ2-5; 13 bases fit TRBD2. Trimming took 4 bases from V and 5 from J; bases not matched to a gene: 4. This CDR3 is built from 15 residues. CDR1 is SGHVS, CDR2 FQNEAQ, per germline. CDR3 residues: CASSSGLAGEETQYF. The CDR3 DNA follows: TGTGCCAGCAGCTCCGGACTAGCGGGAGAGGAGACCCAGTACTTC.

V gene TRBV4-1 combines with J gene TRBJ2-7; D may be TRBD2 (6 bases). The CDR3 is 17 residues long. The germline gives CDR1 MGHRA, CDR2 YSYEKL. V lost 0 bases and J lost 0, with 15 bases in between. In DNA form, the CDR3 reads TGCGCCAGCAGCCAAGATACCCCAAACGGGAGCTCCTACGAGCAGTACTTC. Protein sequence: CASSQDTPNGSSYEQYF.